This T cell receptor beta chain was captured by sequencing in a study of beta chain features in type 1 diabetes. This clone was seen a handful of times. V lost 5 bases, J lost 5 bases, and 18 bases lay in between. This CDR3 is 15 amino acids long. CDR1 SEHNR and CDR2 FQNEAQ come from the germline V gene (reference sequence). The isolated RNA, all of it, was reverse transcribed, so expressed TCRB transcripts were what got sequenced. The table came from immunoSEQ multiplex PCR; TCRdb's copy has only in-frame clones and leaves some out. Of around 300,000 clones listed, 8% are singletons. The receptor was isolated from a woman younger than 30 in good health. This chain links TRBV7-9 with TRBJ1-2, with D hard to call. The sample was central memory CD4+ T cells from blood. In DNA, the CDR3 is TGTGCCAGCAGCCCCGGGCGTTTAGACCGATATGGCTACACCTTC. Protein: CASSPGRLDRYGYTF.